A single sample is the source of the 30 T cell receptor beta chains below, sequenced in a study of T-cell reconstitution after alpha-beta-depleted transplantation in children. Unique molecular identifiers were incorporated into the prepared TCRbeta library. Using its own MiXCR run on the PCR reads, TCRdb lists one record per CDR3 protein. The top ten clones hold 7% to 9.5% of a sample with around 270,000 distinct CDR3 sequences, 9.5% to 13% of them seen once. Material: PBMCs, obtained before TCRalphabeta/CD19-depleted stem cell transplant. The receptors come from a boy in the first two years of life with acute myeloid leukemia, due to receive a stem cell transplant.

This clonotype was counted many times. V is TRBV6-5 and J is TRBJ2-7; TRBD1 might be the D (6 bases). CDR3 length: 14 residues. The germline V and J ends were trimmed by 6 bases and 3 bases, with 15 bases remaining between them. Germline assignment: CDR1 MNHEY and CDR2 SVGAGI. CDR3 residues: CASSRTAYNYEQYF. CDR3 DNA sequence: TGTGCCAGCAGCCGGACAGCCTACAACTACGAGCAGTACTTC.

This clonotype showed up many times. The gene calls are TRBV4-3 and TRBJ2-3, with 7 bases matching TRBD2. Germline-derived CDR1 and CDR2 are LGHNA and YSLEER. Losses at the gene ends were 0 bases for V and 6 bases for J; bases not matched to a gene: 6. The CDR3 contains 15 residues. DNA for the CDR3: TGCGCCAGCAGCCAAGATTCGTACGGGAGGGATACGCAGTATTTT. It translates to CASSQDSYGRDTQYF.

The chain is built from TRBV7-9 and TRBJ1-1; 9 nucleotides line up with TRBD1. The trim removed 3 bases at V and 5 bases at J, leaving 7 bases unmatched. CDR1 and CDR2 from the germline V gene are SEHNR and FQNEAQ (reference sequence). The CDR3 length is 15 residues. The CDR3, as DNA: TGTGCCAGCAGCTTCCCCGGGACAGGGAGAACTGAAGCTTTCTTT. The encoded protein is CASSFPGTGRTEAFF. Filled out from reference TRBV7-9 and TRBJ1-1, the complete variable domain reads DTGVSQNPRHKITKRGQNVTFRCDPISEHNRLYWYRQTLGQGPEFLTYFQNEAQLEKSRLLSDRFSAERPKGSFSTLEIQRTEQGDSAMYLCASSFPGTGRTEAFFGQGTRLTVV.

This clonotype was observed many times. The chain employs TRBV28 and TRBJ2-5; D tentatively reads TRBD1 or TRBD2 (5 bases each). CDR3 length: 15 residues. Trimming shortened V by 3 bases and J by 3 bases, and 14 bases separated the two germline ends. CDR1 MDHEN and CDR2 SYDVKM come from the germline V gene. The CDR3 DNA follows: TGTGCCAGCAGTTTCCGGGACCTCGGCGAAGAGACCCAGTACTTC. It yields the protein CASSFRDLGEETQYF. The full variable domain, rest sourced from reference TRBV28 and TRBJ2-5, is DVKVTQSSRYLVKRTGEKVFLECVQDMDHENMFWYRQDPGLGLRLIYFSYDVKMKEKGDIPEGYSVSREKKERFSLILESASTNQTSMYLCASSFRDLGEETQYFGPGTRLLVL.

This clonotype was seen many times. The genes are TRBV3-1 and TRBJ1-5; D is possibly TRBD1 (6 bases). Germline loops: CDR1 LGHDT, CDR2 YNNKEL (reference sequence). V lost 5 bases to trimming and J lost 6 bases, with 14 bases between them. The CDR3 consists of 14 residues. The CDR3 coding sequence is TGTGCCAGCAGCTCTGGGACAATGACTCAGCCCCAGCATTTT. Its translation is CASSSGTMTQPQHF. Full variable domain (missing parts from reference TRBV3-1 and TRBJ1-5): DTAVSQTPKYLVTQMGNDKSIKCEQNLGHDTMYWYKQDSKKFLKIMFSYNNKELIINETVPNRFSPKSPDKAHLNLHINSLELGDSAVYFCASSSGTMTQPQHFGDGTRLSIL.

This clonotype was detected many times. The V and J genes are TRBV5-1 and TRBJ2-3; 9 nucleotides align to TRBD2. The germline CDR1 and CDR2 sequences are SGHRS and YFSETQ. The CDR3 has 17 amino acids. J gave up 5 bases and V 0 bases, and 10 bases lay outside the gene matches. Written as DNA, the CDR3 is TGCGCCAGCAGCTTGGTAGGCCTAGCGGGGCCGGTAGATACGCAGTATTTT. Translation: CASSLVGLAGPVDTQYF.

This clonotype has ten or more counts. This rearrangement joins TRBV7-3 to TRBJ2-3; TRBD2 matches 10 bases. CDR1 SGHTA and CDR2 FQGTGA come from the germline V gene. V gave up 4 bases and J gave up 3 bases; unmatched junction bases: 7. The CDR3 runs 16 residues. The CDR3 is CASSWGELAGTDTQYF. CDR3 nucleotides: TGTGCCAGCAGCTGGGGGGAACTAGCGGGGACAGATACGCAGTATTTT.

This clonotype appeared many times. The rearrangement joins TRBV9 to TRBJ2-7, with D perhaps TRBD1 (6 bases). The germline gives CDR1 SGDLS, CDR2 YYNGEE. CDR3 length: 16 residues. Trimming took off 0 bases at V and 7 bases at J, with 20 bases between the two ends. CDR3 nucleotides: TGTGCCAGCAGCGTAGTTGACAGGCCCCCCTTGTGGGAGCAGTACTTC. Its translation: CASSVVDRPPLWEQYF. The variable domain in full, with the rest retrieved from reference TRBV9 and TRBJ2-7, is DSGVTQTPKHLITATGQRVTLRCSPRSGDLSVYWYQQSLDQGLQFLIQYYNGEERAKGNILERFSAQQFPDLHSELNLSSLELGDSALYFCASSVVDRPPLWEQYFGPGTRLTVT.

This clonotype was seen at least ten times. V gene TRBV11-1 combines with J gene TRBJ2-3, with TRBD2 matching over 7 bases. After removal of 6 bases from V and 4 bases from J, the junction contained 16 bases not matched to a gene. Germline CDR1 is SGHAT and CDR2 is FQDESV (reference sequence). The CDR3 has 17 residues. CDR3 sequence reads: CASRDSNWRETPDTQYF. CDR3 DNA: TGTGCCAGCAGGGACTCCAACTGGCGGGAGACGCCAGATACGCAGTATTTT.

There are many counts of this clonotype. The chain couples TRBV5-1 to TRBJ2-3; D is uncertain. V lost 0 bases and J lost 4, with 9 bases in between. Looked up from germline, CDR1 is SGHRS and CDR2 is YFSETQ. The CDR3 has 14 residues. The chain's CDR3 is CASSLGRVADTQYF. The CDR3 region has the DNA TGCGCCAGCAGCTTGGGACGGGTGGCAGATACGCAGTATTTT. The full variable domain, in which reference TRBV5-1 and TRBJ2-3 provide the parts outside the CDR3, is KAGVTQTPRYLIKTRGQQVTLSCSPISGHRSVSWYQQTPGQGLQFLFEYFSETQRNKGNFPGRFSGRQFSNSRSEMNVSTLELGDSALYLCASSLGRVADTQYFGPGTRLTVL.

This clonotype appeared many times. This CDR3 is CSVAGQPSYEQYF. The CDR3 DNA reads as TGCAGCGTCGCGGGACAGCCCTCCTACGAGCAGTACTTC. The chain joins TRBV29-1 to TRBJ2-7; the D gene is possibly TRBD1 (7 bases). Germline V lookup: CDR1 SQVTM, CDR2 ANQGSEA. The CDR3 length is 13 residues. The V and J ends lost 6 bases and 0 bases respectively, with 12 bases between them.

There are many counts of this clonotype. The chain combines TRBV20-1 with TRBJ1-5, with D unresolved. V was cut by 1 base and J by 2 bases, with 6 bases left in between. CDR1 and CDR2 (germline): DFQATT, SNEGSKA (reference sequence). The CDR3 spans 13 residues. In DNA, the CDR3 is TGCAGTGCTAGAGTCAAGGGCAATCAGCCCCAGCATTTT. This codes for CSARVKGNQPQHF.

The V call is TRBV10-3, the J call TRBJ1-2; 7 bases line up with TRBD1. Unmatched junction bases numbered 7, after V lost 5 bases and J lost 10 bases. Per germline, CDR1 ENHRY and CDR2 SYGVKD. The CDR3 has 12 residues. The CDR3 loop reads CAISPGGFDYTF. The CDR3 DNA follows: TGTGCCATCAGTCCAGGGGGTTTTGACTACACCTTC.

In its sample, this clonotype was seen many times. CDR3 sequence (DNA): TGTGCCACCAGCGACAGAGCCTTCACAGATACGCAGTATTTT. This translates into CATSDRAFTDTQYF. J is TRBJ2-3 and V is TRBV24-1; perhaps TRBD1 as D (5 bases). Germline V gene data show CDR1 as KGHDR and CDR2 as SFDVKD. V was pared by 7 bases and J by 2 bases, with 12 bases between. This CDR3 region has 14 residues.

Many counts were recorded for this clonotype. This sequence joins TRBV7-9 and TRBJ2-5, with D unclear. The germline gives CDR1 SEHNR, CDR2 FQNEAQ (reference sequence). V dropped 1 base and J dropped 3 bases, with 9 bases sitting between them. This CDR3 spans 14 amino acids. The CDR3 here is CASSLGSGEETQYF. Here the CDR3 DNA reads TGTGCCAGCAGCTTAGGTTCAGGCGAAGAGACCCAGTACTTC.

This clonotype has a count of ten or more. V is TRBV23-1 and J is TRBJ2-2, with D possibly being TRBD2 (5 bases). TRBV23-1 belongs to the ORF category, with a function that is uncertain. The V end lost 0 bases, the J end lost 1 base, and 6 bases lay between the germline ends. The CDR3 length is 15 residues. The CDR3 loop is CASSQSLGNTGELFF. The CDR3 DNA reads TGCGCCAGCAGTCAATCACTAGGGAACACCGGGGAGCTGTTTTTT.

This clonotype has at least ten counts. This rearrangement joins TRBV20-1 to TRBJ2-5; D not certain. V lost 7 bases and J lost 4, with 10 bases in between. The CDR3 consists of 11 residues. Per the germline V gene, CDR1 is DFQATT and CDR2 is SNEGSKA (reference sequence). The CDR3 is CSVYLSETQYF. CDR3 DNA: TGCAGTGTTTATTTGTCAGAGACCCAGTACTTC.

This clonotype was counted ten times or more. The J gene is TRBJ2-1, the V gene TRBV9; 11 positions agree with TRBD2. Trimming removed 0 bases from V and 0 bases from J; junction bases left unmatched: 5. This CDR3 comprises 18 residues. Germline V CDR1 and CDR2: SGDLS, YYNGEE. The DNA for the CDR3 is TGTGCCAGCAGCGTAGTTGGTAGCGGGAGGGCCTCCTACAATGAGCAGTTCTTC. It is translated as CASSVVGSGRASYNEQFF. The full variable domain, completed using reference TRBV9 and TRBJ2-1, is DSGVTQTPKHLITATGQRVTLRCSPRSGDLSVYWYQQSLDQGLQFLIQYYNGEERAKGNILERFSAQQFPDLHSELNLSSLELGDSALYFCASSVVGSGRASYNEQFFGPGTRLTVL.

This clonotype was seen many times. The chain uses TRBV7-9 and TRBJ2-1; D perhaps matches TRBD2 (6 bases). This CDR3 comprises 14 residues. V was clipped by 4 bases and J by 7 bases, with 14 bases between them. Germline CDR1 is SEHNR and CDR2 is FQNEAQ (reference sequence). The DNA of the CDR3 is TGTGCCAGCAGCTCCGGGGGTCCCTCTAATGAGCAGTTCTTC. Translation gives CASSSGGPSNEQFF.

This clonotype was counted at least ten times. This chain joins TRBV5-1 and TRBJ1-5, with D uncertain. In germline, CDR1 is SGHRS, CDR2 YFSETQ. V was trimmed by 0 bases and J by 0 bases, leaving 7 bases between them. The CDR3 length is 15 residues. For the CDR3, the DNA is TGCGCCAGCAGCTTGGGCGGGTATAGCAATCAGCCCCAGCATTTT. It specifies CASSLGGYSNQPQHF.

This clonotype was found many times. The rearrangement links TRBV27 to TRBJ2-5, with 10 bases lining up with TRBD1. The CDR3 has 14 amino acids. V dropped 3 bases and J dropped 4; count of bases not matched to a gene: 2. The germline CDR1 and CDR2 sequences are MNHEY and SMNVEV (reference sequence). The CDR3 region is CASSFRTGGETQYF. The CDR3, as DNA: TGTGCCAGCAGTTTCAGGACAGGGGGAGAGACCCAGTACTTC.

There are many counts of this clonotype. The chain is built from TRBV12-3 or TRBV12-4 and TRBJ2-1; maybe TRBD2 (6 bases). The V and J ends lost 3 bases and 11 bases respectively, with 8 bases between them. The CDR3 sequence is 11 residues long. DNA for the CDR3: TGTGCCAGCAGTTTGGGGGGTAAGCAGTTCTTC. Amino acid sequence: CASSLGGKQFF.

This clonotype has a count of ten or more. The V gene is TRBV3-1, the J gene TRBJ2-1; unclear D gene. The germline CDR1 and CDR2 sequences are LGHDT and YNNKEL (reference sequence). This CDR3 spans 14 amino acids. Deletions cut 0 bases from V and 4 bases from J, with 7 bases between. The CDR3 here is CASSQEGNYNEQFF. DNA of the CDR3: TGTGCCAGCAGCCAAGAGGGCAATTACAATGAGCAGTTCTTC.

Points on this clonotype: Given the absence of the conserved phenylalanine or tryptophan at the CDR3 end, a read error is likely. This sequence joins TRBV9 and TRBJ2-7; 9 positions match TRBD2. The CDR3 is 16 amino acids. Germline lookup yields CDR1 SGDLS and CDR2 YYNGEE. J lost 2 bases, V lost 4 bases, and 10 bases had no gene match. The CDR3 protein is CASSPRGSGGPYEQYC. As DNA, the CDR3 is TGTGCCAGCAGCCCCCGGGGTAGCGGGGGCCCCTACGAGCAGTACTGC.

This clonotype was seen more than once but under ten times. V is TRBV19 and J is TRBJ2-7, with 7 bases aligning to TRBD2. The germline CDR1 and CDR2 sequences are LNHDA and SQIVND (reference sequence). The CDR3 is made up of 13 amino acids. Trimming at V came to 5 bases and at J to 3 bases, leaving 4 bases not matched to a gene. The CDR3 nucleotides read TGTGCCAGTAGTTACGGGACTAACTACGAGCAGTACTTC. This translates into CASSYGTNYEQYF.

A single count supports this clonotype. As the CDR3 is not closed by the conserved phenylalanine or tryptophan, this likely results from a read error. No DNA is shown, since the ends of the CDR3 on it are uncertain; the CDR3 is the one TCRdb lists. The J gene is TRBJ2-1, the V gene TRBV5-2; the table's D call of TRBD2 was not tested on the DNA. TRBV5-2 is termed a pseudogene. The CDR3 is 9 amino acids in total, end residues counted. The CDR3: CARGPEQFC.

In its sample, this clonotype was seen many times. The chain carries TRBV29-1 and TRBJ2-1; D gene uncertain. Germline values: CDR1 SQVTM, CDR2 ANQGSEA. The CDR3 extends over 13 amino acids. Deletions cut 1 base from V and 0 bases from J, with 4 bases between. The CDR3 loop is CSVEGSSYNEQFF. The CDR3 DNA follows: TGCAGCGTTGAAGGCAGCTCCTACAATGAGCAGTTCTTC.

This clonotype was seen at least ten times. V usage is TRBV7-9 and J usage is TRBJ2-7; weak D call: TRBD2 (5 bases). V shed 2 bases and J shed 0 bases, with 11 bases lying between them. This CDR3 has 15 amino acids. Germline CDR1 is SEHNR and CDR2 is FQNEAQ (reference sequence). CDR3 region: CASSLSRDVSYEQYF. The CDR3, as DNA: TGTGCCAGCAGCTTAAGTCGGGATGTCTCCTACGAGCAGTACTTC.

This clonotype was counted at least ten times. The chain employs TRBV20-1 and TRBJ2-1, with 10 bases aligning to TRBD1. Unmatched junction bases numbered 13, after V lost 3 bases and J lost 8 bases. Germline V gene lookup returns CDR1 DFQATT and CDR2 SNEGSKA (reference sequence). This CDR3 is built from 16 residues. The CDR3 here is CSARRIWRGTGDEQFF. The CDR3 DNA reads TGCAGTGCTAGGAGGATCTGGAGAGGGACAGGGGATGAGCAGTTCTTC.

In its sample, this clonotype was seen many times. For the CDR3, the DNA is TGTGCCAGCAGCCAAGGATTAGGCGGACTGGGGGTCACCGGGGAGCTGTTTTTT. It translates to CASSQGLGGLGVTGELFF. The J gene is TRBJ2-2, the V gene TRBV3-1; D assignment may be TRBD1 or TRBD2 (5 bases each). This CDR3 contains 18 residues. V dropped 1 base and J dropped 4 bases, with 19 bases sitting between them. Germline-derived CDR1 and CDR2 are LGHDT and YNNKEL (reference sequence).